This T cell receptor (beta chain) was recorded in a study of shared clonotypes between healthy human individuals. Regarding the study as a whole: In several donors, 4.5% to 5.5% of naive CD4 clonotypes appeared in common. Naive subsets tended to show greater estimated richness than memory subsets.

Data came from immunoSEQ multiplex PCR; TCRdb stores just in-frame clones and leaves some out. The sample lists about 2.3 million clones; over 85% were seen once. Each donor was a Caucasian adult residing in Nashville, Tennessee. About this clone itself: Antigen: not known.

Germline V lookup: CDR1 MNHEY, CDR2 SMNVEV (reference sequence). With 2 bases clipped from V and 4 bases from J, the junction kept 8 bases outside the gene matches. CDR3 length equals 16 residues. This sequence originates from a young man in good health. Some clones in this sample may be carry-over from other donors' samples. Material: naive CD4+ T cells from PBMCs. Noted subset: CD45RA+ positively selected. The rearrangement links TRBV27 to TRBJ2-1, with TRBD2 identical over 7 bases. The CDR3 DNA is TGTGCCAGCAGTTTAGCGGTAGCGGGTTCGTACAATGAGCAGTTCTTC. This translates into CASSLAVAGSYNEQFF.